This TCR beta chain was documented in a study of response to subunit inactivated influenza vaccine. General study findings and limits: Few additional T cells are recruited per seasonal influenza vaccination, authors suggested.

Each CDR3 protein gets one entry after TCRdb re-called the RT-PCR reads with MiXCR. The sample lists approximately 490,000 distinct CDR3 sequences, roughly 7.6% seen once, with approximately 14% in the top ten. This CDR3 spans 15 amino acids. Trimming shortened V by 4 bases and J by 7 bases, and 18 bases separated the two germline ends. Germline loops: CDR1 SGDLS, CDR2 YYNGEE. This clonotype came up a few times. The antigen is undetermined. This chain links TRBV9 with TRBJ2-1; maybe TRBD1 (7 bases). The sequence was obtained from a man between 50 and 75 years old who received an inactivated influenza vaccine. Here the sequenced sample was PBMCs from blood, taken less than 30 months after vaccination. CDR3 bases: TGTGCCAGCAGCCCCGGAGGGGGCTTTGGAAATGAGCAGTTCTTC. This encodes CASSPGGGFGNEQFF. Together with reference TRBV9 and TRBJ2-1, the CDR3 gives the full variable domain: DSGVTQTPKHLITATGQRVTLRCSPRSGDLSVYWYQQSLDQGLQFLIQYYNGEERAKGNILERFSAQQFPDLHSELNLSSLELGDSALYFCASSPGGGFGNEQFFGPGTRLTVL.